The 11 T cell receptor beta chains reported below all come from one sample, sequenced in a study of cytomegalovirus exposure and HLA in healthy donors. 13 Jbeta primers and 60 Vbeta primers were used for the PCR. Some clones are missing from TCRdb's copy, which holds only in-frame ones; the method was immunoSEQ multiplex PCR. Of 150,000 or so clones in the sample, about four fifths were seen once. Sequences were obtained from PBMCs. These receptors all stem from a boy between 2 and 10 years old in good health and CMV-seronegative.

CDR3 nucleotide sequence: TGTGCCAGCAGTTTATGGGACTCGGCAGAAGCTTTCTTT. It translates to CASSLWDSAEAFF. This sequence joins TRBV28 and TRBJ1-1; D is ambiguous. The CDR3 contains 13 residues. CDR1 and CDR2 (germline): MDHEN, SYDVKM. V lost 0 bases, J lost 8 bases, and 10 bases lay in between.

This chain links TRBV5-1 with TRBJ2-1; D is perhaps TRBD2 (6 bases). Trimming cost V 0 bases and J 2 bases, with 12 bases left between them. The CDR3 runs to 16 residues. Germline CDR1 is SGHRS and CDR2 is YFSETQ. CDR3 bases: TGCGCCAGCAGCTTGGTCCGGCGGAGGGCCTACAATGAGCAGTTCTTC. This gives the protein CASSLVRRRAYNEQFF.

The V and J genes are TRBV11-2 and TRBJ2-1, with TRBD2 matching 10 bases. CDR1 and CDR2 (germline): SGHAT, FQNNGV. The CDR3 is made up of 16 amino acids. V lost 0 bases, J lost 7 bases, and 6 bases stayed unmatched. The CDR3 loop reads CASSLDRSGRRNEQFF. The CDR3 nucleotides read TGTGCCAGCAGCTTAGATCGTAGCGGGAGGCGTAATGAGCAGTTCTTC.

The sample holds one count of this clone. The chain couples TRBV10-3 to TRBJ2-5; 7 nucleotides line up with TRBD2. Trimming at V came to 0 bases and at J to 5 bases, leaving 3 bases not matched to a gene. The CDR3 totals 14 residues. CDR1 ENHRY and CDR2 SYGVKD come from the germline V gene. The CDR3 nucleotides are TGTGCCATCAGTGAGTCGTTGCGGGGGGAGACCCAGTACTTC. Its protein is CAISESLRGETQYF.

The chain links TRBV7-9 to TRBJ2-1; no reliable D call. Germline V CDR1 and CDR2: SEHNR, FQNEAQ (reference sequence). This CDR3 comprises 14 residues. The V gene lost 1 base and the J gene lost 5 bases, with 9 bases spanning the gap. CDR3 region: CASSLGVPNNEQFF. The CDR3 bases are TGTGCCAGCAGCTTAGGCGTTCCGAACAATGAGCAGTTCTTC.

This clone was picked up one time. The sample contains more than one DNA sequence encoding this CDR3. The genes are TRBV2 and TRBJ2-7; the D gene is possibly TRBD2 (5 bases). The CDR3 is made up of 12 amino acids. Trimming shortened V by 9 bases and J by 7 bases, and 16 bases separated the two germline ends. CDR1 and CDR2 (germline): SNHLY, FYNNEI. The CDR3 reads CASSENEPEQYF. The CDR3 region has the DNA TGTGCCAGTAGCGAGAACGAACCGGAGCAGTACTTC.

The rearrangement uses TRBV5-3 and TRBJ2-7, with 8 positions matching TRBD2. TRBV5-3 is an ORF, with its function uncertain. CDR3 length: 15 residues. V trimming: 3 bases; J trimming: 2 bases; junction bases outside the gene matches: 7. Here the CDR3 DNA reads TGTGCCAGAAGCTGGGAGCGGGAGCTGCCCTACGAGCAGTACTTC. Its protein is CARSWERELPYEQYF.

This chain links TRBV18 with TRBJ2-3; D gene uncertain. Germline lookup yields CDR1 KGHSH and CDR2 LQKENI. V lost 3 bases, J lost 0 bases, and 16 bases lay in between. CDR3 length: 17 amino acids. The CDR3 nucleotides are TGTGCCAGCTCACCTTCTTTGGGCAGAACTAGCACAGATACGCAGTATTTT. Amino acids: CASSPSLGRTSTDTQYF.

This chain links TRBV27 with TRBJ2-7; D unresolved. CDR3 size: 13 residues. V lost 6 bases, J lost 4 bases, and 13 bases lay in between. From germline, CDR1 is MNHEY and CDR2 SMNVEV (reference sequence). CDR3 in amino acids: CASSPGSVYEQYF. CDR3 sequence (DNA): TGTGCCAGCAGCCCCGGGTCTGTATACGAGCAGTACTTC.

The V gene is TRBV5-1, the J gene TRBJ2-7; TRBD2 agrees at 9 bases. There are 16 residues in the CDR3. Germline values: CDR1 SGHRS, CDR2 YFSETQ. Unmatched junction bases numbered 6, after V lost 0 bases and J lost 2 bases. CDR3 nucleotide sequence: TGCGCCAGCAGCTTGGATGCGACTAGCGGAACCTACGAGCAGTACTTC. This codes for CASSLDATSGTYEQYF. Filled out from reference TRBV5-1 and TRBJ2-7, the complete variable domain reads KAGVTQTPRYLIKTRGQQVTLSCSPISGHRSVSWYQQTPGQGLQFLFEYFSETQRNKGNFPGRFSGRQFSNSRSEMNVSTLELGDSALYLCASSLDATSGTYEQYFGPGTRLTVT.

The chain combines TRBV28 with TRBJ2-4, with a tentative D call TRBD2 (5 bases). This CDR3 is built from 15 residues. In germline, CDR1 is MDHEN, CDR2 SYDVKM. Trimming took 4 bases from V and 3 from J, leaving 13 bases between them. CDR3 DNA sequence: TGTGCCAGCAGTTCTAGCTCCTGGGACAAAAACATTCAGTACTTC. Its translation: CASSSSSWDKNIQYF.